The subject of this entry is one TCR beta chain. Its antigen specificity is not known. No much larger clone exists at a distance of one base, and base qualities are not known. The entire amount of isolated RNA was reverse transcribed using the High Capacity cDNA Reverse Transcription Kit, so the sequenced TCRB transcripts were expressed ones. Deep immunoSEQ sequencing was performed on naive, central memory and regulatory T cell samples, with an average of around 3.5 million total reads per sample. Sorted cells were lysed in RLT buffer, and RNA was extracted using DNase-treated RNeasy Micro or Mini kits according to cell number. To prevent cross-contamination, every cell subset was processed on its own, while patient and healthy donor samples were processed together. Using the immunoSEQ multiplex PCR, TCRB sequences were amplified from cDNA into 87-bp fragments spanning the CDR3 region. The amplicons were sequenced using the Illumina HiSeq platform. The published analysis was carried out like this. PCR bias was corrected computationally using synthetic template baselines, and reads within Hamming distance 2 were collapsed, with unmergeable singletons discarded. Reads were aligned against IMGT to assign V, D and J genes, CDR3 length and insertions or deletions at six rearrangement sites. Clonotype counts were normalized to sorted cell number within each subset before computing true diversity and Gini coefficients with the tcR R package. The overlap coefficient, calculated on TCRB nucleotide sequences, was used to quantify repertoire sharing. Out-of-frame TCRB sequences from naive cells were analyzed to stand in for the pre-selection repertoire. As stored in TCRdb, this immuneACCESS dataset retains in-frame rearrangements with V and J assigned. A fraction of the clones does not appear; measured against another copy, unresolved V genes explain less than half of the discrepancy, and the remainder lacks a known reason. That table is the source of V, J and clone size, and D and trimming were worked out from the DNA. The sample profile shows about 620,000 clones; 15% to 17% of them were found once. The ten biggest clones cover 0.093% of the sample.

The record originates from a study of beta chain features in type 1 diabetes (dated by TCRdb to 2016 to 2019). With regard to the full study: Patients and healthy donors did not differ in mean age, gender distribution, total cell number or subset yield. Across all samples, around 100 million sorted cells were examined, and cell number per subset correlated strongly with RNA yield. In the study, TCRB repertoires of sorted circulating CD4+ T cell subsets from recently diagnosed type 1 diabetes patients were compared with those of matched healthy donors. Whereas all 28 donors provided naive and central memory subsets, regulatory and stem cell-like memory subsets were isolated from just 8 patients and about 8 healthy donors.

Findings and caveats that apply to the study as a whole: Naive, central memory and regulatory TCRB repertoires appeared to be more alike among patients than among healthy donors. Only small numbers of individuals were included in the HLA sub-analyses, which left unresolved whether HLA type had any influence on TCRB rearrangement. Because cDNA rather than genomic DNA was sequenced, highly expressing activated cells could have been over-represented, although no difference in activation and CD3 levels was found between groups. Fewer insertions and more nucleotide deletions at VDJ recombination sites were observed in patients with type 1 diabetes, implying thymic rearrangement abnormalities. Shorter templates might be favored by PCR, yet because patient and control samples were amplified and corrected together, any such skew would affect both groups equally. A moderate but significant shortening of TCRB CDR3 length was observed in type 1 diabetes patients in all four CD4+ subsets.

A single peripheral blood draw of about 116 mL on average was collected from each donor into heparinised tubes. Using a panel that included CD45RO, CCR7, CD25, CD127, CD95 and CD27, naive, central memory, regulatory and stem cell-like memory CD4+ T cells were sorted on a BD FACSAria II. Purity was above 95% for every sorted population. PBMCs were separated immediately by Lymphoprep density gradient centrifugation and were stained directly, without being cultured. To minimize batch effects, samples were stained and sorted in pairs, one healthy donor with one patient per experiment. Material for sequencing was naive CD4+ T cells from blood. This sample's cell subset or site label indicates: true naive CD4+ T cells. The TCR comes from a young man in good health.

The CDR3 loop reads CASGLNDREAFF. The sequenced DNA: TGTGCTAGTGGTTTAAACGACAGGGAAGCTTTCTTT. The V and J genes are TRBV12-5 and TRBJ1-1; TRBD1 is possibly the D segment (6 matching bases). V and J lose 3 bases and 8 bases, and a span of 10 bases separates them. The CDR3 measures 12 amino acids from cysteine to phenylalanine. Only the CDR3 region is kept as DNA, spanning 36 bases read in frame from base 1. From the germline V gene, CDR1 is LGHNT and CDR2 is FRNRAP.